These T cell receptor beta chains were read from a single sample in a study of blood T cells in healthy people across ages. TCRdb passed the 5' RACE reads through MiXCR, listing each CDR3 protein once. The sample has 1.5 million to 2 million distinct CDR3 sequences; approximately 28% are singletons. The source material was blood. All receptors derive from a woman aged 25-40 years in good health. CDR3s include the opening cysteine and the closing phenylalanine or tryptophan. Fields, in order: D gene, clone size, V gene, J gene, CDR3 DNA, CDR3 protein. D genes are given only for firm matches. The size field is filled for only some rows; it gives once, few, many or a size class.

>-|few|TRBV7-2|TRBJ2-1
TGTGCCAGCAGCGTTAGTCCTAGCTCCTACAATGAGCAGTTCTTC
CASSVSPSSYNEQFF
>TRBD1|few|TRBV6-6|TRBJ1-1
TGTGCCAGCAGTTACAGGGCAGGGGGAAAGACTGAAGCTTTCTTT
CASSYRAGGKTEAFF
>-|-|TRBV15|TRBJ2-3
TGTGCCACCAGCAGAGGGGGGGGCCCAGATACGCAGTATTTT
CATSRGGGPDTQYF
>-|-|TRBV20-1|TRBJ2-3
TGCAGTGCTAGAGATGAACTCCAAGTCGGAGATACGCAGTATTTT
CSARDELQVGDTQYF
>-|-|TRBV28|TRBJ2-7
TGTGCCAGCAGTGCCTCTCGCGGACAGTGGACGGACGAGCAGTACTTC
CASSASRGQWTDEQYF
>-|once|TRBV27|TRBJ2-7
TGTGCCAGCAGTTTGGCCCGACATCGCGCCTACGAGCAGTACTTC
CASSLARHRAYEQYF
>TRBD2|-|TRBV6-1|TRBJ2-1
TGTGCCAGCAGGGGCCATAGCGGGCTCTCCTACAATGAGCAGTTCTTC
CASRGHSGLSYNEQFF
>-|few|TRBV6-1|TRBJ1-4
TGTGCCAGCAGTGAAGGAAGAACGAATGAAAAACTGTTTTTT
CASSEGRTNEKLFF
>TRBD1|-|TRBV5-1|TRBJ2-7
TGCGCCAGCAGCTTGGGGGGACAGATAAAATACGAGCAGTACTTC
CASSLGGQIKYEQYF
>-|many|TRBV5-1|TRBJ2-7
TGCGCCAGCAGCTTGGCCGTGGGCGAGCAGTACTTC
CASSLAVGEQYF
>-|-|TRBV4-1|TRBJ2-3
TGCGCCAGCAGCCAAGGTAACGGATATACGCAGTATTTT
CASSQGNGYTQYF
>-|-|TRBV7-6|TRBJ2-3
TGTGCCAGCAGCCCAGCCACGGGGAGAACAGATACGCAGTATTTT
CASSPATGRTDTQYF
>-|-|TRBV30|TRBJ2-7
TGTGCCTGGAGTGTTCAAGTCGGGAGCTCCTACGAGCAGTACTTC
CAWSVQVGSSYEQYF
>-|many|TRBV6-6|TRBJ1-5
TGTGCCAGCAGTTACGTAGATCAGCCCCAGCATTTT
CASSYVDQPQHF
>-|many|TRBV5-1|TRBJ2-7
TGCGCCAGCAGCGTCTACAGCTCTAACGAGCAGTACTTC
CASSVYSSNEQYF
>TRBD1|few|TRBV12-3/TRBV12-4|TRBJ1-1
TGTGCCAGCAGTCCTAACTATCGGGACAGGGGTAATGAAGCTTTCTTT
CASSPNYRDRGNEAFF
>TRBD1|many|TRBV27|TRBJ2-7
TGTGCCAGCAGCGTAGCCGGGACAGGGGCCTACGAGCAGTACTTC
CASSVAGTGAYEQYF
>-|-|TRBV7-8|TRBJ2-1
TGTGCCAGCAGCCAAGACAGGACAGCTGACAATGAGCAGTTCTTC
CASSQDRTADNEQFF
>-|-|TRBV21-1|TRBJ2-7
TGTGCCAGCGAGGCGGCCGGATTCTACGAGCAGTACTTC
CASEAAGFYEQYF
>-|few|TRBV7-2|TRBJ2-7
TGTGCCAGCAGCTTAGGTATCACTTCCTACGAGCAGTACTTC
CASSLGITSYEQYF
>-|-|TRBV28|TRBJ1-3
TGTGCCAGCAGTTTGGTCTCTCCGAACACCATATATTTT
CASSLVSPNTIYF
>-|-|TRBV5-6|TRBJ2-7
TGTGCCAGCAGCTTGGGGCAGAACACCTACGAGCAGTACTTC
CASSLGQNTYEQYF
>-|-|TRBV3-1|TRBJ2-6
TGTGCCAGCAGCCAAGGGTGGTGTGGGGCCAACGTCCTGACTTTC
CASSQGWCGANVLTF
>-|many|TRBV5-5|TRBJ2-4
TGTGCCAGCAGCCCCGATCCAAACATTCAGTACTTC
CASSPDPNIQYF
>-|few|TRBV3-1|TRBJ2-5
TGTGCCAGCAACAGCCGGGACTTCGAAGAGACCCAGTACTTC
CASNSRDFEETQYF
>-|-|TRBV5-1|TRBJ2-2
TGCGCCAGCAGCTTGGAGGCAGTAAAGAGCACCGGGGAGCTGTTTTTT
CASSLEAVKSTGELFF
>-|-|TRBV20-1|TRBJ1-1
TGCAGTGCTAGAGAGGGCTTTAACACTGAAGCTTTCTTT
CSAREGFNTEAFF
>-|once|TRBV6-5|TRBJ1-2
TGTGCCGGCTCAGACAGGACGACCTATGGCTACACCTTC
CAGSDRTTYGYTF
>-|few|TRBV7-8|TRBJ2-1
TGTGCCAGCAGCTTAGTCCAGGGGGGCTACAATGAGCAGTTCTTC
CASSLVQGGYNEQFF
>-|few|TRBV7-9|TRBJ2-2
TGTGCCAGCAGCTTGGCGGGTTCGGAGCTGTTTTTT
CASSLAGSELFF
>TRBD2|-|TRBV20-1|TRBJ2-1
TGCAGTACTAGGGGACTAGCGGGCAATGAGCAGTTCTTC
CSTRGLAGNEQFF
>-|-|TRBV12-5|TRBJ1-1
TGTGCTAGTGGGCCCCAGGGGAACACTGAAGCTTTCTTT
CASGPQGNTEAFF
>-|many|TRBV6-6|TRBJ2-7
TGTGCCAGCAGTTCCACAAACCTTGACAGGTCCTACGAGCAGTACTTC
CASSSTNLDRSYEQYF
>TRBD2|few|TRBV9|TRBJ2-1
TGTGCCAGCAGCGTAGATCGCGGGGGGGCGTCCTACAATGAGCAGTTCTTC
CASSVDRGGASYNEQFF
>-|-|TRBV5-1|TRBJ1-3
TGCGCCAGCAGCTTAAACGGATATTGGGACCGGGACACCATATATTTT
CASSLNGYWDRDTIYF
>-|-|TRBV5-1|TRBJ2-3
TGCGCCAGCAGCCCAGGACAACCAGATACGCAGTATTTT
CASSPGQPDTQYF
>-|few|TRBV25-1|TRBJ2-3
TGTGCCAGCAGTGAAGGGGGAGACAGCCATACGCAGTATTTT
CASSEGGDSHTQYF
>-|-|TRBV10-3|TRBJ1-2
TGTGCCATCAGTGAGCGGGCTGGGACTCCAGACGGCTACACCTTC
CAISERAGTPDGYTF
>TRBD2|few|TRBV6-5|TRBJ2-5
TGTGCCAGCAGTTCACGGACTAGCGGGGTCCAAGAGACCCAGTACTTC
CASSSRTSGVQETQYF
>-|-|TRBV28|TRBJ2-5
TGTGCCAGCAGTCTCTTACGAGGGGAAGAGACCCAGTACTTC
CASSLLRGEETQYF
>-|few|TRBV24-1|TRBJ1-1
TGTGCCACCCGGGCGGGGCCGAACACTGAAGCTTTCTTT
CATRAGPNTEAFF
>-|once|TRBV6-6|TRBJ1-3
TGTGCCAGCAGTTCGACAGTTGGAAACACCATATATTTT
CASSSTVGNTIYF
>TRBD2|few|TRBV10-2|TRBJ2-1
TGCGCCATATCCCTAGCGGGAGGGGTGAATGGGCAGTTCTTC
CAISLAGGVNGQFF
>-|-|TRBV6-6|TRBJ2-2
TGTGCCAGCAGTTACTCTACCAGCGCGAACACCGGGGAGCTGTTTTTT
CASSYSTSANTGELFF
>-|-|TRBV3-1|TRBJ2-7
TGTGCCAGCAGCCGAGACTATCAGGACGAGCAGTACTTC
CASSRDYQDEQYF
>-|-|TRBV29-1|TRBJ1-4
TGCAGCGTTGAAGTGGGGGGCAGCCCCGAAAAACTGTTTTTT
CSVEVGGSPEKLFF
>-|few|TRBV29-1|TRBJ2-1
TGCAGCGTTGCGATAGGGGGGGCGGGTTACAATGAGCAGTTCTTC
CSVAIGGAGYNEQFF
>-|many|TRBV3-1|TRBJ2-6
TGTGCCAGCAGCCAAGATGGGGCTGGGGGGGCCAACGTCCTGACTTTC
CASSQDGAGGANVLTF
>-|few|TRBV28|TRBJ1-2
TGTGCCAGCAAGGCACCCTCCTATGGCTACACCTTC
CASKAPSYGYTF
>-|many|TRBV20-1|TRBJ2-7
TGCAGTGCTAGACACCGGGACTCATCCTACGAGCAGTACTTC
CSARHRDSSYEQYF
>-|many|TRBV29-1|TRBJ2-5
TGCAGCACTCGGGGGACAGCCCAAGAGACCCAGTACTTC
CSTRGTAQETQYF
>-|-|TRBV20-1|TRBJ1-2
TGCAGTGCTAGGGTGGGCGGTACTACCTATGGCTACACCTTC
CSARVGGTTYGYTF
>-|-|TRBV9|TRBJ1-1
TGCGCCAGCAGCGTAGGAAGAGGGGTAGCTTTCTTT
CASSVGRGVAFF
>TRBD2|few|TRBV6-1|TRBJ2-5
TGTGCCAGCAGACTAGGACTAGCGGGGACATGGGGAGAGACCCAGTACTTC
CASRLGLAGTWGETQYF
>TRBD2|few|TRBV5-1|TRBJ2-4
TGCGCCAGCAGCGCCTGGACTAGCGGGAGTCGGGAGCAGTACTTC
CASSAWTSGSREQYF
>-|few|TRBV29-1|TRBJ2-3
TGCAGCGTTGAAGATCGAGGGCTCTACACAGATACGCAGTATTTT
CSVEDRGLYTDTQYF